This entry describes one T cell receptor (beta chain). Its antigen remains unknown. The data were obtained in a study of blood T cells in healthy people across ages. General observations from the study: Both naive CD4+ cell counts and diversity were greater in long-lived donors than in aged donors. Estimates drawn from one million T cells were deemed to understate diversity.

A second PCR of 7 to 11 cycles used a sample-barcoded 5' primer and a J-beta primer mix. A single record per CDR3 protein comes from TCRdb applying MiXCR to the 5' RACE reads. The profile shows 1,300,000 or so distinct CDR3 sequences, roughly 59% of them singletons. The sample consisted of blood. The clonotype was recovered from a man younger than 35 in good health.

The CDR3 sequence is CASGKRLGDTQYF. The CDR3 DNA sequence: TGTGCCAGCGGCAAGCGATTGGGGGATACGCAGTATTTT. The gene calls are TRBV6-2 or TRBV6-3 and TRBJ2-3; no firm D call. V lost 8 bases and J lost 6, with 15 bases in between. Germline V lookup: CDR1 MNHEY, CDR2 SVGEGT. The CDR3 totals 13 residues.